The 9 T cell receptor beta chains given below trace back to one sample, sequenced in a study of blood T cell repertoires in COVID-19. TCRdb keeps only in-frame clones here, not all; method: immunoSEQ multiplex PCR. The data contain roughly 200,000 clones, 70% to 80% of them singletons. Material for sequencing was peripheral blood. The receptor set was obtained from a man in his fifties or sixties who had recovered from COVID-19.

This clone occurred many times. The CDR3 DNA sequence: TGTGCCAGCAGCCAAGGGACAGGGGTCCAGCCCCAGCATTTT. The encoded protein is CASSQGTGVQPQHF. The V and J genes are TRBV6-5 and TRBJ1-5; 10 bases are a match to TRBD1. The CDR3 covers 14 residues. V shed 6 bases and J 7 bases; nucleotides not matched to a gene: 6. Germline CDR1 and CDR2: MNHEY and SVGAGI.

The gene calls are TRBV6-5 and TRBJ2-1, with D perhaps TRBD2 (6 bases). The CDR3 loop spans 13 amino acids. Germline-derived CDR1 and CDR2 are MNHEY and SVGAGI. V lost 6 bases, J lost 2 bases, and 8 bases lay in between. In DNA form, the CDR3 reads TGTGCCAGCAGCGGGGGAGCCTACAATGAGCAGTTCTTC. Protein: CASSGGAYNEQFF.

The rearrangement uses TRBV30 and TRBJ2-7; a possible D gene is TRBD2 (5 bases). The CDR3 sequence is 12 residues long. The germline V and J ends were trimmed by 0 bases and 5 bases, with 8 bases remaining between them. Germline V CDR1 and CDR2: GTSNPN, SVGIG (reference sequence). The CDR3 nucleotides read TGTGCCTGGAGTGTACTAGACAACGAGCAGTACTTC. It codes for CAWSVLDNEQYF.

This chain joins TRBV4-3 and TRBJ1-2; no clear D. CDR1 and CDR2 from the germline V gene are LGHNA and YSLEER. This CDR3 is built from 15 residues. Trimming shortened V by 1 base and J by 2 bases, and 11 bases separated the two germline ends. CDR3 sequence (DNA): TGCGCCAGCAGCCAAGTCCCGGGAAGGAACTATGGCTACACCTTC. Translation gives CASSQVPGRNYGYTF.

The chain joins TRBV4-3 to TRBJ2-5; D is unresolved. Germline assignment: CDR1 LGHNA and CDR2 YSLEER. Deletions cut 1 base from V and 2 bases from J, with 11 bases between. The CDR3 runs 15 residues. CDR3 bases: TGCGCCAGCAGCCAAGTCGCTGGCTCACAAGAGACCCAGTACTTC. This gives the protein CASSQVAGSQETQYF.

The chain recombines TRBV28 with TRBJ2-2; 9 bases map to TRBD1. This CDR3 has 17 residues. Germline V gene sequence: CDR1 MDHEN, CDR2 SYDVKM. V shed 6 bases, J shed 7 bases, and the junction held 15 bases outside the gene matches. The CDR3 coding sequence is TGTGCCAGCAGCTCCATCGCGGGACAGGGAAATGGCGGGGAGCTGTTTTTT. Protein product: CASSSIAGQGNGGELFF.

The rearrangement uses TRBV10-1 and TRBJ2-1; 8 bases line up with TRBD2. This CDR3 has 12 amino acids. V lost 0 bases and J lost 15; bases outside the gene matches: 4. Germline loops: CDR1 WNHNN, CDR2 SYGVQD (reference sequence). CDR3 residues: CASSESSGGVFF. For the CDR3, the DNA is TGCGCCAGCAGTGAGTCGTCGGGAGGGGTGTTCTTC.

J is TRBJ2-3 and V is TRBV24-1; D gene unclear. Germline CDR1 and CDR2: KGHDR and SFDVKD. CDR3 length equals 17 residues. With 3 bases removed from V and 2 bases from J, the gap between germline ends came to 17 bases. For the CDR3, the DNA is TGTGCCACCAGTGATCCAGATAGCTTAACCGACACAGATACGCAGTATTTT. It yields the protein CATSDPDSLTDTDTQYF.

The V call is TRBV4-1, the J call TRBJ2-3, with 11 bases that match TRBD2. The CDR3 is 17 amino acids. The J segment lost 5 bases and the V segment lost 1 base, leaving 8 bases of the junction unmatched. The germline gives CDR1 MGHRA, CDR2 YSYEKL. CDR3: CASSQVELAGALDTQYF. The CDR3 DNA follows: TGCGCCAGCAGCCAAGTGGAACTAGCGGGAGCACTAGATACGCAGTATTTT.